One TCR beta chain is described in this entry. Germline-derived CDR1 and CDR2 are SGHDT and YYEEEE. Losses at the gene ends were 2 bases for V and 7 bases for J; bases not matched to a gene: 11. The CDR3 totals 15 residues. This specimen belongs to a study of blood T cell repertoires in COVID-19. Whole-study context: Nucleic acid was either cDNA or gDNA, and it came from T cells, B-cell-depleted T cells, or PBMCs.

Using immunoSEQ multiplex PCR, the repertoire was profiled, and TCRdb retains in-frame clones only, with some absent. The sample holds about 110,000 clones, roughly 88% seen once. This rearrangement joins TRBV5-6 to TRBJ2-7; 8 bases map to TRBD1. The sample taken for sequencing was peripheral blood. This clonotype was obtained from a woman between 65 and 79 years old with acute or convalescent COVID-19. The CDR3 loop is CASSFVSHRGEEQYF. Here the CDR3 DNA reads TGTGCCAGCAGCTTTGTTTCCCACAGGGGGGAAGAGCAGTACTTC. The full variable domain, with the rest looked up from reference TRBV5-6 and TRBJ2-7, is DAGVTQSPTHLIKTRGQQVTLRCSPKSGHDTVSWYQQALGQGPQFIFQYYEEEERQRGNFPDRFSGHQFPNYSSELNVNALLLGDSALYLCASSFVSHRGEEQYFGPGTRLTVT.